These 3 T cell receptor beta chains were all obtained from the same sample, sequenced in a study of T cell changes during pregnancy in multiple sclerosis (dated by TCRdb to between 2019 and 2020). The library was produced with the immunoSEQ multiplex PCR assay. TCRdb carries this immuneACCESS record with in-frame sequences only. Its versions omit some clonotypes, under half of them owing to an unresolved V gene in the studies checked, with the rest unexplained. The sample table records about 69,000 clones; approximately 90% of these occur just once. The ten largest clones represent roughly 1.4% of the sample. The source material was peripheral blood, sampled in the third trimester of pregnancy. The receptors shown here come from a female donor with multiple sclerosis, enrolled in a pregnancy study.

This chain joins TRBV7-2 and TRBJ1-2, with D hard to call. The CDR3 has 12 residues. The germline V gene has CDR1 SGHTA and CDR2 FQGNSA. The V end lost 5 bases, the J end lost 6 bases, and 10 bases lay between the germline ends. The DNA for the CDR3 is TGTGCCAGCAGCCCCCGATTAGATGGCTACACCTTC. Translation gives CASSPRLDGYTF.

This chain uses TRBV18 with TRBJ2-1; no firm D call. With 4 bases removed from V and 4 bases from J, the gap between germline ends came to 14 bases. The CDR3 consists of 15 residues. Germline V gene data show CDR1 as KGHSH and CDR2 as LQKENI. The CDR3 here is CASSQLTPLYNEQFF. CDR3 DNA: TGTGCCAGCTCACAGCTCACCCCCCTTTACAATGAGCAGTTCTTC. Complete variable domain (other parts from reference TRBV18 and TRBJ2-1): NAGVMQNPRHLVRRRGQEARLRCSPMKGHSHVYWYRQLPEEGLKFMVYLQKENIIDESGMPKERFSAEFPKEGPSILRIQQVVRGDSAAYFCASSQLTPLYNEQFFGPGTRLTVL.

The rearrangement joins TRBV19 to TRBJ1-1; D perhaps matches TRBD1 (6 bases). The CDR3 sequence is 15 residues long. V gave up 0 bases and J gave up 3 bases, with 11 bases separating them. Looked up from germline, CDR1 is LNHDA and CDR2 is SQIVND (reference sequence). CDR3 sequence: CASSIDFKGDTEAFF. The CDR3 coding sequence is TGTGCCAGTAGTATAGATTTCAAGGGGGACACTGAAGCTTTCTTT.